A selection of T cell receptor beta chains follows, all from one sample in a study of human T cells and chemical hapten exposure. Using its own MiXCR run on the RACE reads, TCRdb lists one record per CDR3 protein. The data show 85,000 to 100,000 distinct CDR3 sequences, with approximately 10% seen just once and 2.2% held by the top ten. The sequenced sample was whole blood, obtained in connection with sensitization to the hapten diphenylcyclopropenone (DPC). These receptors came from a man in his forties with alopecia areata. Some clones in this sample may be carry-over from other donors' samples. Both conserved end residues are part of each CDR3. A D gene is named only where the DNA matches it firmly. Clone size is stated in some rows and not others, as once, few, many or a class when expanded.

TRBV5-6	TRBJ2-3	few	TRBD1	CASSSTGTGGAVTDTQYF	TGTGCCAGCAGCTCCACCGGGACAGGGGGCGCCGTGACAGATACGCAGTATTTT
TRBV4-2	TRBJ2-7	.	TRBD1	CASSQVEGQGYEQYF	TGTGCCAGCAGCCAAGTAGAGGGACAGGGTTACGAGCAGTACTTC
TRBV19	TRBJ2-3	.	.	CASSATGIVQYF	TGTGCCAGCAGCGCAACAGGAATCGTGCAGTATTTT
TRBV6-2/TRBV6-3	TRBJ2-3	.	.	CASIRSILTDTQYF	TGTGCCAGCATTCGCTCTATTCTCACAGATACGCAGTATTTT
TRBV6-5	TRBJ2-5	few	TRBD2	CASGRGVETQYF	TGTGCCAGCGGACGGGGGGTGGAGACCCAGTACTTC
TRBV12-3/TRBV12-4	TRBJ2-7	many	.	CASSLGRGAIYEQYF	TGTGCCAGCAGTTTAGGTAGGGGGGCCATATACGAGCAGTACTTC
TRBV5-4	TRBJ1-2	.	.	CASSLGSLGSGYTF	TGTGCCAGCAGCTTGGGGTCTTTGGGGAGTGGCTACACCTTC
TRBV10-3	TRBJ1-4	many	.	CATSGRGTNEKLFF	TGTGCCACCTCGGGGCGCGGGACTAATGAAAAACTGTTTTTT
TRBV27	TRBJ1-1	many	TRBD1	CASSGTTGGGEAFF	TGTGCCAGCAGTGGAACGACAGGGGGCGGTGAAGCTTTCTTT
TRBV4-2	TRBJ2-3	few	TRBD2	CASSQETSGFSTDTQYF	TGTGCCAGCAGCCAAGAAACTAGCGGCTTTAGCACAGATACGCAGTATTTT
TRBV24-1	TRBJ1-2	.	TRBD1	CATSDSTSGTGNYGYTF	TGTGCCACCAGTGATTCTACCTCCGGGACAGGGAACTATGGCTACACCTTC
TRBV12-3/TRBV12-4	TRBJ2-1	few	.	CASSFQDEQFF	TGTGCCAGCAGTTTCCAAGATGAGCAGTTCTTC
TRBV27	TRBJ1-1	.	.	CASSSVGLRAGDTEAFF	TGTGCCAGCAGTTCCGTCGGACTCAGAGCCGGGGACACTGAAGCTTTCTTT
TRBV28	TRBJ1-2	many	.	CASSSVGAGSYGYTF	TGTGCCAGCAGTTCAGTCGGGGCAGGCTCCTATGGCTACACCTTC
TRBV13	TRBJ2-3	few	.	CASSFGLPVGTDTQYF	TGTGCCAGCAGCTTCGGACTCCCTGTGGGCACAGATACGCAGTATTTT
TRBV12-3/TRBV12-4	TRBJ2-1	.	TRBD1	CASSFGTDNEQFF	TGTGCCAGCAGTTTCGGGACAGACAATGAGCAGTTCTTC
TRBV27	TRBJ1-1	many	.	CASSREFTGTEAFF	TGTGCCAGCAGTCGGGAGTTTACGGGCACTGAAGCTTTCTTT
TRBV3-1	TRBJ2-1	.	.	CASSQEFYNEQFF	TGTGCCAGCAGCCAAGAGTTCTACAATGAGCAGTTCTTC
TRBV3-1	TRBJ1-2	.	.	CASSQVWDGYTF	TGTGCCAGCAGCCAAGTATGGGATGGCTACACCTTC
TRBV6-2/TRBV6-3	TRBJ1-1	many	.	CASRTVNTEAFF	TGTGCCAGCCGGACAGTGAACACTGAAGCTTTCTTT